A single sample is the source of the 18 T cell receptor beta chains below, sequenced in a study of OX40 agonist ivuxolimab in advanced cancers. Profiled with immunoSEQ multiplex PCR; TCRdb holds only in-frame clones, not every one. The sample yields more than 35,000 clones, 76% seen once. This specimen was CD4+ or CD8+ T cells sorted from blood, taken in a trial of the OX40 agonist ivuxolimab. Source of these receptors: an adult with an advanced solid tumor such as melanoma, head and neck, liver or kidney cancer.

Here the CDR3 reads CASSETGSYEQYF. CDR3 DNA sequence: TGTGCCAGCAGTGAGACAGGGTCCTACGAGCAGTACTTC. The chain links TRBV2 to TRBJ2-7; 7 nucleotides match TRBD1. The ends lost 3 bases at V and 1 base at J; junction bases unmatched: 0. The germline V gene has CDR1 SNHLY and CDR2 FYNNEI. The length of the CDR3 is 13 residues.

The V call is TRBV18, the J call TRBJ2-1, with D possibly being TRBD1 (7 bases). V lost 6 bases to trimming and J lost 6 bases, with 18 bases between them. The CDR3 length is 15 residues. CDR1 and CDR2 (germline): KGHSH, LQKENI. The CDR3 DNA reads TGTGCCAGCTCGCCGGCGGGACAGCAACGCAATGAGCAGTTCTTC. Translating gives CASSPAGQQRNEQFF.

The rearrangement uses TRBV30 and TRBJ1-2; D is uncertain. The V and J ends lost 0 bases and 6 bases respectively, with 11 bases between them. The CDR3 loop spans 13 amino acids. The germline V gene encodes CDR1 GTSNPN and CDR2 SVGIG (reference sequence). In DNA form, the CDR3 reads TGTGCCTGGAGTGTCGGGCCCCCAAATGGCTACACCTTC. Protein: CAWSVGPPNGYTF.

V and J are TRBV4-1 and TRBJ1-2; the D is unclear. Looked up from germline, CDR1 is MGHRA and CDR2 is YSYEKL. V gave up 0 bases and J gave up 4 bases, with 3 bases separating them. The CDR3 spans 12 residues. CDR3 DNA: TGCGCCAGCAGCCAAGACATCTATGGCTACACCTTC. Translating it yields CASSQDIYGYTF.

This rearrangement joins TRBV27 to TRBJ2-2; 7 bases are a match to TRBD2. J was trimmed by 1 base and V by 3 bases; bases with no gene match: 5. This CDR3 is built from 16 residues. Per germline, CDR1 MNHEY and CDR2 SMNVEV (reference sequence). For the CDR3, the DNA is TGTGCCAGCAGTTTGATCGGGGGGAGGAACACCGGGGAGCTGTTTTTT. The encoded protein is CASSLIGGRNTGELFF.

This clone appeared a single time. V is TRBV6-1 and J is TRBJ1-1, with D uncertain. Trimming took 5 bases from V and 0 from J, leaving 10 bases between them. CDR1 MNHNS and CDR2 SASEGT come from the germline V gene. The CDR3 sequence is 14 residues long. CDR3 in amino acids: CASSSPHLNTEAFF. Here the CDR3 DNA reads TGTGCCAGCAGTTCTCCCCACCTGAACACTGAAGCTTTCTTT.

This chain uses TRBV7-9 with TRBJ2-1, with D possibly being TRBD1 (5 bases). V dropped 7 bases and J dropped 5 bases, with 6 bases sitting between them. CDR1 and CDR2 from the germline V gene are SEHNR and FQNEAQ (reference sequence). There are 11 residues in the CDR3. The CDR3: CASKQDNEQFF. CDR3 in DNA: TGTGCCAGCAAACAGGACAATGAGCAGTTCTTC.

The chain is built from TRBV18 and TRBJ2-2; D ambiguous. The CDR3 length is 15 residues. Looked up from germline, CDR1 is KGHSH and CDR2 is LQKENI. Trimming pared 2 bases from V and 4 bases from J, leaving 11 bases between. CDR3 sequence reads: CASSPRQDTTGELFF. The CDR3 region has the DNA TGTGCCAGCTCACCAAGGCAGGATACCACCGGGGAGCTGTTTTTT.

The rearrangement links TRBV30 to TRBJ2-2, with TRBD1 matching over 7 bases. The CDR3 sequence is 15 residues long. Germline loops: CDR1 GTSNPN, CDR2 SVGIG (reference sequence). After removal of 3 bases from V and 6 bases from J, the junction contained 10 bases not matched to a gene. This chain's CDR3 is CAWSPTRTGPGELFF. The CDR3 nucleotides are TGTGCCTGGAGCCCGACGAGGACAGGTCCCGGGGAGCTGTTTTTT. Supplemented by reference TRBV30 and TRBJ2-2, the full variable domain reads SQTIHQWPATLVQPVGSPLSLECTVEGTSNPNLYWYRQAAGRGLQLLFYSVGIGQISSEVPQNLSASRPQDRQFILSSKKLLLSDSGFYLCAWSPTRTGPGELFFGEGSRLTVL.

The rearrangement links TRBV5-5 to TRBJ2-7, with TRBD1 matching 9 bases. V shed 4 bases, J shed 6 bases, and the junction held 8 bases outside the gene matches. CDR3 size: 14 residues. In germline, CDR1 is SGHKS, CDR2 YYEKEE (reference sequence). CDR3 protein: CASSPRDRVAEQYF. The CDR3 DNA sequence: TGTGCCAGCAGCCCCCGGGACAGGGTTGCCGAGCAGTACTTC.

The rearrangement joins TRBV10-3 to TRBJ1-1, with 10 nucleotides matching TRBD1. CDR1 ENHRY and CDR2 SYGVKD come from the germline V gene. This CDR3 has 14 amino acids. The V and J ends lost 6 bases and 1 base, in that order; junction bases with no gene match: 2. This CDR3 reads CAISRTGGNTEAFF. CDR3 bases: TGTGCCATCAGCCGGACAGGGGGGAACACTGAAGCTTTCTTT.

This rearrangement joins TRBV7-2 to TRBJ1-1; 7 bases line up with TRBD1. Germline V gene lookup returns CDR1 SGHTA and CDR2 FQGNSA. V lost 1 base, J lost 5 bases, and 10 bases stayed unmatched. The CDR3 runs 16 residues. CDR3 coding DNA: TGTGCCAGCAGCTTAGAGGGGGCAGGGGTGGTGACTGAAGCTTTCTTT. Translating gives CASSLEGAGVVTEAFF.

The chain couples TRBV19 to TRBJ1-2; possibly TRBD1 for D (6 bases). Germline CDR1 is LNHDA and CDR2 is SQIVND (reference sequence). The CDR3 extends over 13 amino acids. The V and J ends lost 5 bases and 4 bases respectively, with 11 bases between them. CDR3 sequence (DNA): TGTGCCAGTAGTTCTCAGGGGCTCTATGGCTACACCTTC. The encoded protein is CASSSQGLYGYTF.

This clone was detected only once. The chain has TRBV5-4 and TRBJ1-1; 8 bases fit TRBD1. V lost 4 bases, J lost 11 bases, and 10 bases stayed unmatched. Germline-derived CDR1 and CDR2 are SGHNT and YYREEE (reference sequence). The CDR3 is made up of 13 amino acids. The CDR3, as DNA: TGTGCCAGCAGCCCTTCGTCAGGGGGCCGCGCTTTCTTT. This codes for CASSPSSGGRAFF.

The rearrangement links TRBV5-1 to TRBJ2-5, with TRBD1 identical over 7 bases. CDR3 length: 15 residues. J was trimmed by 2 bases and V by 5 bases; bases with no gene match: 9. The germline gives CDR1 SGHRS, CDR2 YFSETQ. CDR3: CASSSEGTVQETQYF. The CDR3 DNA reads TGCGCCAGCAGTAGTGAAGGGACAGTTCAAGAGACCCAGTACTTC.

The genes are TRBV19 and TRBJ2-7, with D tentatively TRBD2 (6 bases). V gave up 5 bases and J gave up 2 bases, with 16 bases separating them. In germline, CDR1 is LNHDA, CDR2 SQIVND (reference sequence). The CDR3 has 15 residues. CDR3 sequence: CASSPGGSRTYEQYV. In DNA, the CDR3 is TGTGCCAGTAGTCCTGGGGGGTCCAGAACCTACGAGCAGTACGTC.

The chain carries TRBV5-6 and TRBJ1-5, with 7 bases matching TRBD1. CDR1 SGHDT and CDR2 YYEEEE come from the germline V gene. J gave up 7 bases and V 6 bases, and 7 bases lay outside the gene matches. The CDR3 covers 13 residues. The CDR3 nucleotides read TGTGCCAGCACCGCAGGGGGAGGCCAGCCCCAGCATTTT. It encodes CASTAGGGQPQHF.

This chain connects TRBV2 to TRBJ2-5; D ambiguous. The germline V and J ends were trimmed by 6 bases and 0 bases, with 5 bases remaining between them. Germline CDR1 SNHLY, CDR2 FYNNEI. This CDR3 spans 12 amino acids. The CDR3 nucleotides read TGTGCCAGCAGACCCAACCAAGAGACCCAGTACTTC. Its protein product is CASRPNQETQYF.